Listed below are T cell receptor beta chains from one sample, sequenced in a study of T cell repertoires and HLA-DP antigens. TCRdb's table, derived via immunoSEQ multiplex PCR, lists solely in-frame clones and lacks some. The sample includes roughly 73,000 clones, just under 80% of them seen just once. Their antigens remain unidentified. Sequencing used CD4+ T cells from PBMCs. The receptors were sampled from a man between 60 and 75 years old in good health and CMV-seronegative. The CDR3 runs from the conserved cysteine through the conserved F or W. Each record gives: J gene, clone size, D gene, V gene, CDR3 length, CDR3 protein. D genes are given only for firm matches. Size is omitted from some rows. Given values are once, few, many or a class for expanded clones.

TRBJ2-5 . . TRBV30 12 CAWSVIGETQYF
TRBJ2-1 . . TRBV4-2 14 CASSQDTVQDEQFF
TRBJ2-1 . . TRBV5-4 14 CASSLTQAYNEQFF
TRBJ2-3 few TRBD2 TRBV10-3 14 CAITPSGSTDTQYF
TRBJ2-1 . . TRBV7-2 13 CASSLVEGNEQFF
TRBJ1-1 . . TRBV9 14 CASSVVTSGTEAFF
TRBJ1-5 . TRBD1 TRBV28 14 CASRATGDNQPQHF
TRBJ1-3 . . TRBV7-8 16 CASSPTTPVSGNTIYF
TRBJ2-1 . TRBD1 TRBV7-3 15 CASSLVGRGYNEQFF
TRBJ2-3 . TRBD1 TRBV5-6 16 CASSLETGGPTDTQYF
TRBJ2-3 . . TRBV5-1 16 CASSLFPGASTDTQYF
TRBJ1-6 . TRBD1 TRBV14 15 CASSPRTGRDSPLHF
TRBJ1-1 once . TRBV6-1 13 CASSETGNTEAFF
TRBJ2-3 . TRBD1 TRBV4-3 13 CASGTGGVDTQYF
TRBJ2-5 . . TRBV15 15 CATSRDPRGQETQYF
TRBJ2-1 . TRBD1 TRBV6-1 13 CASRDRGWFEQFF